The 27 T cell receptor beta chains reported below all come from one sample, sequenced in a study of T-cell reconstitution after alpha-beta-depleted transplantation in children. As it was prepared, the TCRbeta library received unique molecular identifiers. A single record per CDR3 protein comes from TCRdb applying MiXCR to the PCR reads. The data show fewer than 750,000 distinct CDR3 sequences, with over 20% seen just once and around a third held by the top ten. Sequenced material: PBMCs, taken before TCRalphabeta/CD19-depleted stem cell transplant. The receptor source for this set is a boy younger than two with Wiskott-Aldrich syndrome, due to receive a stem cell transplant.

J is TRBJ2-1 and V is TRBV4-2, with D possibly matching TRBD2 (6 bases). The CDR3 extends over 18 amino acids. The V and J ends lost 0 bases and 4 bases respectively, with 19 bases between them. Germline CDR1 is LGHNA and CDR2 is YNFKEQ. The CDR3 DNA is TGTGCCAGCAGCCAAGAGCCTCTTTCGACTAGATCTTACAATGAGCAGTTCTTC. This sequence encodes CASSQEPLSTRSYNEQFF.

The chain joins TRBV7-6 to TRBJ2-7; the match to TRBD2 covers 12 bases. The length of the CDR3 is 18 residues. The V segment lost 0 bases and the J segment 2 bases; nucleotides outside the gene matches: 8. CDR1 is SGHVS and CDR2 is FNYEAQ in the germline V gene. The CDR3 coding sequence is TGTGCCAGCAGCTTAGCGAAGGTGGGACTAGCGGGCCCCTACGAGCAGTACTTC. It is translated as CASSLAKVGLAGPYEQYF.

Only a few counts were recorded for this clonotype. This CDR3 is CASSQDRTPNNEQFF. CDR3 DNA: TGCGCCAGCAGCCAAGATCGAACCCCAAACAATGAGCAGTTCTTC. The chain is built from TRBV4-1 and TRBJ2-1, with D unclear. Per germline, CDR1 MGHRA and CDR2 YSYEKL. The CDR3 length is 15 residues. Trimming cost V 0 bases and J 5 bases, with 11 bases left between them.

The chain uses TRBV7-9 and TRBJ2-1; 8 nucleotides align to TRBD2. In germline, CDR1 is SEHNR, CDR2 FQNEAQ (reference sequence). CDR3 length equals 15 residues. With V trimmed by 3 bases and J by 8 bases, 9 bases remained unmatched. The CDR3 spells CASSLFREGRYEQFF. The CDR3 DNA follows: TGTGCCAGCAGCTTGTTCCGGGAGGGCCGTTATGAGCAGTTCTTC.

The V call is TRBV29-1, the J call TRBJ1-1; D unresolved. Looked up from germline, CDR1 is SQVTM and CDR2 is ANQGSEA. Trimming shortened V by 5 bases and J by 0 bases, and 13 bases separated the two germline ends. This CDR3 region has 14 residues. CDR3 nucleotide sequence: TGCAGCGTTACCGGGAGACCGATGAACACTGAAGCTTTCTTT. It specifies CSVTGRPMNTEAFF.

This clonotype was detected many times. The rearrangement links TRBV6-2 or TRBV6-3 to TRBJ2-7; D unresolved. Germline CDR1 and CDR2: MNHEY and SVGEGT. The ends were cut back, 6 bases at V and 0 bases at J, with 3 bases in the middle. CDR3 size: 11 residues. CDR3 amino acids: CASSHSYEQYF. CDR3 nucleotide sequence: TGTGCCAGCAGCCACTCCTACGAGCAGTACTTC.

This clonotype was observed a few times. The gene calls are TRBV6-1 and TRBJ2-2; 7 bases map to TRBD2. Per the germline V gene, CDR1 is MNHNS and CDR2 is SASEGT. Trimming took 8 bases from V and 4 from J; bases not matched to a gene: 13. The CDR3 length is 16 residues. CDR3 protein: CASGDYGRKTTGELFF. The CDR3, as DNA: TGTGCCAGCGGGGACTACGGGAGGAAGACCACCGGGGAGCTGTTTTTT.

This clonotype was seen a handful of times. The chain employs TRBV29-1 and TRBJ1-1; D not certain. V shed 6 bases and J shed 2 bases, with 10 bases lying between them. The CDR3 loop spans 12 amino acids. Germline CDR1 SQVTM, CDR2 ANQGSEA. The chain's CDR3 is CSVGNPNTEAFF. CDR3 sequence (DNA): TGCAGCGTCGGGAACCCAAACACTGAAGCTTTCTTT.

This clonotype was seen only a few times. The chain employs TRBV5-5 and TRBJ2-5; no clear D gene. Trimming stripped 1 base from V and 2 bases from J, with 9 bases between. Per the germline V gene, CDR1 is SGHKS and CDR2 is YYEKEE (reference sequence). The CDR3 runs to 14 residues. The CDR3 sequence is CASSLSRQQETQYF. The CDR3 DNA sequence: TGTGCCAGCAGCTTGTCTAGGCAGCAAGAGACCCAGTACTTC.

The V call is TRBV10-3, the J call TRBJ2-5; D uncertain. The CDR3 extends over 15 amino acids. Germline V lookup: CDR1 ENHRY, CDR2 SYGVKD. V dropped 2 bases and J dropped 1 base, with 11 bases sitting between them. CDR3 in amino acids: CAISEKRDIQETQYF. The CDR3 coding sequence is TGTGCCATCAGTGAGAAGAGAGACATCCAAGAGACCCAGTACTTC.

This clonotype was counted a few times. The chain is built from TRBV12-3 or TRBV12-4 and TRBJ2-1; TRBD2 aligns across 10 bases. This CDR3 has 15 amino acids. The V gene end was trimmed by 6 bases and the J gene end by 8 bases; junction bases not matched to a gene: 10. Here the CDR3 DNA reads TGTGCCAGCAGCCGAAAGGGGACTAGCGAACATGAGCAGTTCTTC. Amino acids: CASSRKGTSEHEQFF.

V usage is TRBV12-5 and J usage is TRBJ2-2; TRBD1 matches 9 bases. J lost 1 base, V lost 3 bases, and 9 bases had no gene match. This CDR3 is 18 amino acids long. Germline-derived CDR1 and CDR2 are LGHNT and FRNRAP. In DNA form, the CDR3 reads TGTGCTAGTGGTTTCCAAATACAGGGGGCGAAGAACACCGGGGAGCTGTTTTTT. Translated: CASGFQIQGAKNTGELFF.

The V and J genes are TRBV5-1 and TRBJ2-2; 11 positions match TRBD2. This CDR3 spans 16 amino acids. CDR1 is SGHRS and CDR2 is YFSETQ in the germline V gene. The V and J ends lost 0 bases and 6 bases, in that order; junction bases with no gene match: 4. The CDR3 reads CASSLVTSGSAGELFF. The CDR3 DNA sequence: TGCGCCAGCAGCTTGGTCACTAGCGGGAGTGCCGGGGAGCTGTTTTTT.

This rearrangement joins TRBV20-1 to TRBJ2-7, with D possibly matching TRBD2 (6 bases). This CDR3 has 14 amino acids. Trimming cost V 2 bases and J 6 bases, with 17 bases left between them. Germline CDR1 reads DFQATT; CDR2 reads SNEGSKA (reference sequence). In nucleotides, the CDR3 is TGCAGTGCTAGAAGTCTCGCGGGATTGAGCGAGCAGTACTTC. Its translation: CSARSLAGLSEQYF.

The sample holds a few counts of this clonotype. The CDR3 DNA is TGTGCCAGCAGCAAAGGGCGTCACCCTCCGAACACCGGGGAGCTGTTTTTT. Translation gives CASSKGRHPPNTGELFF. The rearrangement links TRBV21-1 to TRBJ2-2; TRBD2 is the table's D call and was not checked against the DNA. TRBV21-1 is a pseudogene locus. The CDR3 loop spans 17 amino acids.

This clonotype was observed a handful of times. The chain combines TRBV5-1 with TRBJ2-7, with D maybe TRBD2 (5 bases). V shed 0 bases and J shed 3 bases, with 10 bases lying between them. CDR1 and CDR2 (germline): SGHRS, YFSETQ. The CDR3 runs 14 residues. CDR3 loop: CASSLGFGVYEQYF. The DNA of the CDR3 is TGCGCCAGCAGCTTGGGGTTCGGGGTCTACGAGCAGTACTTC.

This sequence joins TRBV6-5 and TRBJ2-2, with TRBD1 identical over 7 bases. This CDR3 contains 15 residues. The ends lost 4 bases at V and 5 bases at J; junction bases unmatched: 7. Germline lookup yields CDR1 MNHEY and CDR2 SVGAGI. This CDR3 reads CASSSPGQMTGELFF. DNA of the CDR3: TGTGCCAGCAGTTCACCGGGACAGATGACCGGGGAGCTGTTTTTT.

This clonotype was detected a few times. The chain is built from TRBV27 and TRBJ2-1; 8 bases match TRBD2. CDR1 is MNHEY and CDR2 is SMNVEV in the germline V gene (reference sequence). The CDR3 spans 15 residues. Unmatched junction bases numbered 10, after V lost 4 bases and J lost 8 bases. The chain's CDR3 is CASSSPGTRRDEQFF. CDR3 nucleotides: TGTGCCAGCAGTTCCCCCGGGACTAGACGTGATGAGCAGTTCTTC.

DNA for the CDR3: TGCGCCAGCAGCTGGGGACAGGGGAGCGAGACCCAGTACTTC. As protein: CASSWGQGSETQYF. The chain is built from TRBV4-1 and TRBJ2-5, with 10 bases matching TRBD1. This CDR3 contains 14 residues. J gave up 5 bases and V 5 bases, and 5 bases lay outside the gene matches. The germline gives CDR1 MGHRA, CDR2 YSYEKL.

This chain connects TRBV12-3 or TRBV12-4 to TRBJ1-5; unclear D gene. The length of the CDR3 is 15 residues. Trimming took 0 bases from V and 3 from J, leaving 9 bases between them. CDR3 coding DNA: TGTGCCAGCAGTTTAGCGTTTCAGACCAATCAGCCCCAGCATTTT. This sequence encodes CASSLAFQTNQPQHF.

The V gene is TRBV11-2, the J gene TRBJ2-3, with a weak D call TRBD1 (5 bases). Per the germline V gene, CDR1 is SGHAT and CDR2 is FQNNGV. Deletions cut 3 bases from V and 11 bases from J, with 9 bases between. The CDR3 has 11 amino acids. CDR3 in DNA: TGTGCCAGCAGCTTGGGTCAGGGGCAGTATTTT. Its translation: CASSLGQGQYF.

This rearrangement joins TRBV6-1 to TRBJ2-5; TRBD1 matches at 7 bases. Germline trimming cut 1 base from V and 5 bases from J; bases unmatched to any gene: 10. The CDR3 runs to 16 residues. Germline loops: CDR1 MNHNS, CDR2 SASEGT. The chain's CDR3 is CASSEGAGTETETQYF. CDR3 nucleotide sequence: TGTGCCAGCAGTGAAGGGGCCGGGACAGAGACGGAGACCCAGTACTTC.

In its sample, this clonotype was seen a few times. The rearrangement links TRBV28 to TRBJ2-7; 7 bases match TRBD1. This CDR3 has 13 amino acids. Losses at the gene ends were 5 bases for V and 5 bases for J; bases not matched to a gene: 6. Germline CDR1 MDHEN, CDR2 SYDVKM. This CDR3 is CASSTTGTHEQYF. CDR3 DNA sequence: TGTGCCAGCAGTACGACAGGGACCCACGAGCAGTACTTC.

This clonotype was detected only a few times. This chain connects TRBV14 to TRBJ2-1, with D uncertain. V was trimmed by 1 base and J by 0 bases, leaving 7 bases between them. CDR3 length: 15 residues. Germline CDR1 and CDR2: SGHDN and FVKESK. The CDR3 DNA sequence: TGTGCCAGCAGCCAAGCGGCAAGCTCCTACAATGAGCAGTTCTTC. This codes for CASSQAASSYNEQFF.

This clonotype was observed a handful of times. The rearrangement links TRBV5-1 to TRBJ1-1; D call uncertain. V gave up 0 bases and J gave up 1 base, with 13 bases separating them. Germline CDR1 SGHRS, CDR2 YFSETQ. CDR3 length equals 16 residues. Here the CDR3 DNA reads TGCGCCAGCAGCTTGGCCGGAGGGAAGGGGAACACTGAAGCTTTCTTT. Its translation: CASSLAGGKGNTEAFF.

V usage is TRBV7-9 and J usage is TRBJ2-2, with D possibly being TRBD2 (6 bases). Germline CDR1 and CDR2: SEHNR and FQNEAQ (reference sequence). The length of the CDR3 is 15 residues. The V gene lost 2 bases and the J gene lost 2 bases, with 9 bases spanning the gap. CDR3 nucleotides: TGTGCCAGCAGCTTATTGACTAGAAACACCGGGGAGCTGTTTTTT. Protein: CASSLLTRNTGELFF.

This sequence joins TRBV20-1 and TRBJ2-5; TRBD2 is a possible D gene (6 bases). This CDR3 is 14 amino acids long. Germline loops: CDR1 DFQATT, CDR2 SNEGSKA (reference sequence). The germline V and J ends were trimmed by 3 bases and 5 bases, with 16 bases remaining between them. The CDR3 region has the DNA TGCAGTGCTAGTCCGGGACTCCGCCCCGAGACCCAGTACTTC. As protein: CSASPGLRPETQYF.